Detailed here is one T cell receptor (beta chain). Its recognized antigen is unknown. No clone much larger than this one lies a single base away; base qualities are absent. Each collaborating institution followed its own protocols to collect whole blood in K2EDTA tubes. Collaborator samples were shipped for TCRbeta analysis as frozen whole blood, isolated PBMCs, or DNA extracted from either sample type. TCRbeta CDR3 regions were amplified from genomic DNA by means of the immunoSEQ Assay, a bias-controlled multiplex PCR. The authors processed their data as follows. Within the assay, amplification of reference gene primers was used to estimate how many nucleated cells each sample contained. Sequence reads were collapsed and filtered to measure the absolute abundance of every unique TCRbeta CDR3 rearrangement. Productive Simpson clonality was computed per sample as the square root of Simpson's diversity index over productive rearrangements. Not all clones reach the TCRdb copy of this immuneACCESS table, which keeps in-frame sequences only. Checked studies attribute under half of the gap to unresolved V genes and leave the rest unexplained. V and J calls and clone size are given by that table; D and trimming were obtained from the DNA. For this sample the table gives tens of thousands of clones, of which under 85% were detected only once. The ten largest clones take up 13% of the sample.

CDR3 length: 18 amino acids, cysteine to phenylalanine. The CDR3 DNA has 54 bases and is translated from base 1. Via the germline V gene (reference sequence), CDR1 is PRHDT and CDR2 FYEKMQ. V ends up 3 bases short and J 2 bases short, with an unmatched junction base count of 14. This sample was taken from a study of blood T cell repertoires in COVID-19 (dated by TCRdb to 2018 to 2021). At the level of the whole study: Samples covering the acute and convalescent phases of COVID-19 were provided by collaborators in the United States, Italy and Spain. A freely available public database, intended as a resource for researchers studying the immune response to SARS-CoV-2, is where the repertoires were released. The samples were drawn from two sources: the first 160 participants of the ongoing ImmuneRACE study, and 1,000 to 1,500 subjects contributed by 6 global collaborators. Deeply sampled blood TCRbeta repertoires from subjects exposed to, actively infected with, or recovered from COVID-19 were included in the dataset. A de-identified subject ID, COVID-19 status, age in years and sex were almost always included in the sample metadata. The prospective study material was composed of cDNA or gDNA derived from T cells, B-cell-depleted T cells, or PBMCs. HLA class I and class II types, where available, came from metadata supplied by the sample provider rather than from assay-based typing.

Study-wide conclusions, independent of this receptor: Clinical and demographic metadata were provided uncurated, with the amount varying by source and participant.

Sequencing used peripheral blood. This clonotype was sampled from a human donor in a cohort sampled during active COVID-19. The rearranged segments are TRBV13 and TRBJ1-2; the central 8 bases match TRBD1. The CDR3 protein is CASSFAFAGGLPNYGYTF. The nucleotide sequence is TGTGCCAGCAGCTTTGCCTTCGCAGGGGGCCTCCCCAACTATGGCTACACCTTC.